The clone carrying this T cell receptor (beta chain) has only a few counts. What it recognizes is unknown. Germline and junction disagree at one end, which may indicate a read error. Per germline, CDR1 LNHDA and CDR2 SQIVND (reference sequence). CDR3 size: 14 residues. The data originate from a study of identical twins. Broader study findings: Abundant beta clonotypes from cord blood had fewer insertions, unlike memory repertoires, which showed none. Weaker excess sharing between twins was seen in beta out-of-frame sequences.

It was template switching that added a universal primer site, and there were unique molecular identifiers on the cDNA. TCRdb re-analysed the 5' RACE reads in MiXCR, keeping a single row per CDR3 protein. The sample has 420,000 or so distinct CDR3 sequences; about 18% are singletons. The sample taken for sequencing was naive T cells sorted from blood. The chain couples TRBV19 to TRBJ2-1, with TRBD2 matching 7 bases. This sequence originates from a man aged 50-59 years in good health. DNA for the CDR3: TGTGCCAGTAGTTTAGGACTAGGCCGCAATCAGCAGTTCTTC. Its protein product is CASSLGLGRNQQFF.